The present TCR beta chain was sequenced within a study of T cell responses to AZD1222 COVID-19 vaccine. Overall study findings and caveats: Unmutated variant regions are reportedly the target of nearly half of TCRs that are spike-specific.

Trimming stripped 4 bases from V and 4 bases from J, with 16 bases between. CDR1 is KGHSH and CDR2 is LQKENI in the germline V gene. CDR3 length: 15 residues. This clone was detected once. Its antigen remains unknown. The method was immunoSEQ multiplex PCR; TCRdb's version includes in-frame clones alone and lacks a portion of them. The sample has 100,000 to 120,000 clones; approximately 90% are singletons. The source was peripheral blood, collected 28 days after the second AZD1222 dose. This chain joins TRBV18 and TRBJ1-2; D is unresolved. This TCR derives from an adult who received the AZD1222 COVID-19 vaccine. CDR3 sequence (DNA): TGTGCCAGCTCACTAAACCAGGAGAGGCTCTATGGCTACACCTTC. Residues: CASSLNQERLYGYTF.